The rows below give T cell receptor beta chains drawn from one sample of a study of beta chain features in type 1 diabetes. Some clones are missing from TCRdb's copy, which holds only in-frame ones; the method was immunoSEQ multiplex PCR. The sample has 360,000 or so clones; 15% to 20% are singletons. Sequencing used naive CD4+ T cells from blood. These receptors were obtained from a woman younger than 35 in good health. CDR3s include the opening cysteine and the closing phenylalanine or tryptophan. Fields, in order: CDR3 protein, CDR3 DNA, D gene, J gene, V gene, clone size. The D gene is left open where the match is weak. Size is omitted from some rows. Given values are once, few, many or a class for expanded clones.

CASSRRLAGGTDTQYF | TGTGCCAGCAGCCGAAGACTAGCGGGGGGCACAGATACGCAGTATTTT | TRBD2 | TRBJ2-3 | TRBV14 | few
CSVTRTILNTEAFF | TGCAGCGTAACCAGGACAATCCTTAACACTGAAGCTTTCTTT | NA | TRBJ1-1 | TRBV29-1 | few
CASSFGTSPTGELFF | TGCGCCAGCAGCTTCGGGACTTCCCCTACCGGGGAGCTGTTTTTT | NA | TRBJ2-2 | TRBV5-1 | NA
CASSPRSYNEQFF | TGTGCCAGCAGCCCCAGGTCCTACAATGAGCAGTTCTTC | NA | TRBJ2-1 | TRBV13 | NA
CASSGTSGTYNEQFF | TGTGCCAGCAGCGGGACTAGCGGAACCTACAATGAGCAGTTCTTC | TRBD2 | TRBJ2-1 | TRBV4-2 | few
CASSVQGRDTEAFF | TGTGCCAGCAGCGTACAGGGTCGAGACACTGAAGCTTTCTTT | NA | TRBJ1-1 | TRBV7-2 | NA
CASTIYGYTF | TGTGCCAGCACTATCTATGGCTACACCTTC | NA | TRBJ1-2 | TRBV6-1 | NA
CASGGGSEGTEAFF | TGCGCCAGTGGTGGAGGGTCTGAGGGCACTGAAGCTTTCTTT | NA | TRBJ1-1 | TRBV5-1 | few
CASSDDRGVDTQYF | TGTGCCAGCAGTGACGACAGGGGAGTCGATACGCAGTATTTT | TRBD1 | TRBJ2-3 | TRBV2 | NA
CASSLMNTEAFF | TGTGCCAGCTCACTCATGAACACTGAAGCTTTCTTT | NA | TRBJ1-1 | TRBV2 | NA
CASSLAPQGGEQFF | TGTGCCAGCAGCTTAGCGCCCCAGGGGGGTGAGCAGTTCTTC | NA | TRBJ2-1 | TRBV7-2 | NA
CSAIRDTQYF | TGCAGTGCTATTCGGGATACGCAGTATTTT | NA | TRBJ2-3 | TRBV20-1 | NA
CASSFRQGPYEQYF | TGTGCCAGCAGCTTTCGGCAGGGGCCCTACGAGCAGTACTTC | NA | TRBJ2-7 | TRBV5-4 | NA
CASSLYRDYGYTF | TGTGCCAGCAGCTTGTACAGGGACTATGGCTACACCTTC | NA | TRBJ1-2 | TRBV7-9 | few
CASSETGDRVVF | TGTGCCAGCAGCGAAACAGGGGACAGGGTGGTCTTT | TRBD1 | TRBJ1-3 | TRBV2 | NA
CASSPGLESYEQYF | TGTGCCAGCTCCCCGGGACTAGAATCTTACGAGCAGTACTTC | TRBD2 | TRBJ2-7 | TRBV18 | NA
CAVRVGGAGNEQYF | TGTGCCGTCCGGGTGGGCGGGGCCGGGAACGAGCAGTACTTC | NA | TRBJ2-7 | TRBV11-2 | NA
CASSRGAPLATDTQYF | TGCGCCAGCAGCCGCGGTGCCCCACTAGCAACAGATACGCAGTATTTT | NA | TRBJ2-3 | TRBV4-1 | few